A selection of T cell receptor beta chains follows, all from one sample in a study of OX40 agonist ivuxolimab in advanced cancers. TCRdb's copy holds only in-frame clones and misses some; the assay was immunoSEQ multiplex PCR. The sample contains 95,000 to 100,000 clones, 70% to 85% of which appear only once. The starting material was CD4+ or CD8+ T cells sorted from blood, obtained in a trial of the OX40 agonist ivuxolimab. Receptors originate from an adult with an advanced solid tumor such as melanoma, head and neck, liver or kidney cancer. Both conserved end residues are part of each CDR3. A D gene is named only where the DNA matches it firmly. The size field is filled for only some rows; it gives once, few, many or a size class.

.	TRBV19	TRBJ1-1	many	TGTGCCAGTAGTCAGGGCTATGGCACTGAAGCTTTCTTT	CASSQGYGTEAFF
TRBD2	TRBV5-1	TRBJ2-7	once	TGCGCCAGCAGCTTTGGAGCGGGGGCCCCCCCCTACGAGCAGTACTTC	CASSFGAGAPPYEQYF
.	TRBV7-2	TRBJ2-7	.	TGTGCCAGCAGCTTAGGAGGACAGTCGGAGCAGTACTTC	CASSLGGQSEQYF
.	TRBV29-1	TRBJ2-5	few	TGCAGCGTTGAAGAACGGGGAGGAGAGACCCAGTACTTC	CSVEERGGETQYF
.	TRBV7-9	TRBJ2-1	.	TGTGCCAGCAGCTTAGCGAAATCCCTCCTGTCCAATGAGCAGTTCTTC	CASSLAKSLLSNEQFF
.	TRBV5-1	TRBJ2-6	once	TGCGCCAGCTTCCACGGGACCTCCAGGACCGGGGCCAACGTCCTGACTTTC	CASFHGTSRTGANVLTF
.	TRBV4-1	TRBJ1-5	.	TGCGCCAGCAGCCAAGATCGGACAGAAAATCAGCCCCAGCATTTT	CASSQDRTENQPQHF
.	TRBV5-4	TRBJ1-1	.	TGTGCCAGCAGGGGCGGGGGCAGGGGCACTGAAGCTTTCTTT	CASRGGGRGTEAFF
.	TRBV7-3	TRBJ2-3	.	TGTGCCAGCAGCTTACCCCGACAGCCTAGCACAGATACGCAGTATTTT	CASSLPRQPSTDTQYF
.	TRBV5-5	TRBJ2-3	.	TGTGCCAGCAGCTTGGCTGGGTTACGCACAGATACGCAGTATTTT	CASSLAGLRTDTQYF
.	TRBV28	TRBJ1-2	.	TGTGCCAGCAGCTCGGGCCTCCCGGGCGGCTACACCTTC	CASSSGLPGGYTF
.	TRBV29-1	TRBJ2-3	.	TGCAGCGTTGAAGATGGGGGGCTGGGTACGCAGTATTTT	CSVEDGGLGTQYF
.	TRBV5-1	TRBJ2-7	.	TGCGCCAGCAGCTTGGTATGGGGTCCCTACGAGCAGTACTTC	CASSLVWGPYEQYF
TRBD2	TRBV5-4	TRBJ2-3	.	TGTGCCAGCAGTGGCGGGGGGGCCGCAGATACGCAGTATTTT	CASSGGGAADTQYF
.	TRBV5-6	TRBJ2-6	.	TGTGCCAGCAGCTTTCGTTCTGGGGCCAACGTCCTGACTTTC	CASSFRSGANVLTF
.	TRBV28	TRBJ1-1	few	TGTGCCAGCAGCCCTCTGGGTTTAGCCATTGAAGCTTTCTTT	CASSPLGLAIEAFF
.	TRBV5-1	TRBJ1-6	.	TGCGCCAGCAGCTCGGCCCGACGGGATTCACCCCTCCACTTT	CASSSARRDSPLHF
TRBD1	TRBV5-4	TRBJ1-1	.	TGTGCCAGCAGCTGGGACAGGGACACTGAAGCTTTCTTT	CASSWDRDTEAFF
TRBD2	TRBV11-2	TRBJ2-7	.	TGTGCCAGCAGCCCCCCAAGCGGGAAGGGCTTCTACGAGCAGTACTTC	CASSPPSGKGFYEQYF
.	TRBV6-5	TRBJ2-7	once	TGTGCCAGCAGTTACTCGATCCTCAGAACCTACGAGCAGTACTTC	CASSYSILRTYEQYF
TRBD1	TRBV11-2	TRBJ1-3	.	TGTGCCAGCAGCACTACCTGGGACAGATCTGGAAACACCATATATTTT	CASSTTWDRSGNTIYF
.	TRBV7-9	TRBJ1-2	.	TGTGCCAGCAGCTTAACAGGGCCCAATGGCTACACCTTC	CASSLTGPNGYTF
.	TRBV28	TRBJ1-2	.	TGTGCCAGCACCACTGGCCTCTATGGCTACACCTTC	CASTTGLYGYTF
TRBD1	TRBV30	TRBJ1-5	.	TGTGCCTGGAGATTCCCGGGACAGGGGAATCAGCCCCAGCATTTT	CAWRFPGQGNQPQHF
.	TRBV4-3	TRBJ1-1	.	TGCGCCAGCAGTTTGCAGCGGAACACTGAAGCTTTCTTT	CASSLQRNTEAFF
TRBD1	TRBV9	TRBJ2-5	few	TGTGCCAGCAGCGTTGGAAGGACAGGGGTGCGAGAGACCCAGTACTTC	CASSVGRTGVRETQYF
.	TRBV7-2	TRBJ1-1	.	TGTGCCAGCAGCTTGACGACGGACACTGAAGCTTTCTTT	CASSLTTDTEAFF
.	TRBV6-1	TRBJ2-7	few	TGTGCCAGCAGTATTAACCTTTTGTACGAGCAGTACTTC	CASSINLLYEQYF
.	TRBV30	TRBJ1-2	.	TGTGCCTCCACCACGCTGGGATCCTATTATGGCTACACCTTC	CASTTLGSYYGYTF
TRBD1	TRBV10-3	TRBJ2-6	.	TGTGCCATCAGCAAAGGACAGGTCGACTCTGGGGCCAACGTCCTGACTTTC	CAISKGQVDSGANVLTF
TRBD2	TRBV28	TRBJ2-7	.	TGTGCCAGCAGGCAGGGACTAGCGGGGGGGGTCCTCCTCTACGAGCAGTACTTC	CASRQGLAGGVLLYEQYF
.	TRBV4-1	TRBJ2-1	.	TGCGCCAGCAGCCAAGCCTACAATGAGCAGTTCTTC	CASSQAYNEQFF
.	TRBV18	TRBJ2-7	.	TGTGCCAGCTCAACAGGGATCTACGAGCAGTACTTC	CASSTGIYEQYF
TRBD1	TRBV19	TRBJ1-2	.	TGTGCCAGCGGGACAGAGTTCTATGGCTACACCTTC	CASGTEFYGYTF
.	TRBV5-6	TRBJ1-4	.	TGTGCCAGCAGCTTGACTTTTGGGAATGAAAAACTGTTTTTT	CASSLTFGNEKLFF
.	TRBV4-2	TRBJ2-7	once	TGTGCCAGCAGCCGGAAGAGAGTTGACAGCGACTACGAGCAGTACTTC	CASSRKRVDSDYEQYF
.	TRBV7-2	TRBJ2-3	.	TGTGCCAGCAGCTTAGTCAGGTCAGGTGGGTCCACAGATACGCAGTATTTT	CASSLVRSGGSTDTQYF
.	TRBV15	TRBJ1-3	.	TGTGCCACCAGCAGAGGCGTTTCTGGAAACACCATATATTTT	CATSRGVSGNTIYF
TRBD1	TRBV7-9	TRBJ1-2	.	TGTGCCAGCAGCTCCGACAGGGGCGGCTATGGCTACACCTTC	CASSSDRGGYGYTF
TRBD1	TRBV7-3	TRBJ2-3	.	TGTGCCAGCAGCTCGGACAGGCGGACCACAGATACGCAGTATTTT	CASSSDRRTTDTQYF
TRBD1	TRBV29-1	TRBJ1-1	.	TGCAGCGACTCGACAGGGCACATGAACACTGAAGCTTTCTTT	CSDSTGHMNTEAFF
.	TRBV5-4	TRBJ1-3	.	TGTGCCAGCAGCTCCGACAGCCACTCTGGAAACACCATATATTTT	CASSSDSHSGNTIYF
TRBD2	TRBV7-9	TRBJ2-7	.	TGTGCCAGCAGCCCCAGCGGGAGTCGCTACGAGCAGTACTTC	CASSPSGSRYEQYF
TRBD1	TRBV11-1	TRBJ1-5	.	TGTGCCAGCAGCTTATCAGGACAGGCCCGTCAAGGTCAGCCCCAGCATTTT	CASSLSGQARQGQPQHF
.	TRBV6-1	TRBJ2-2	.	TGTGCCAGCAGTGAATCTTTTGGCGGGGAGCTGTTTTTT	CASSESFGGELFF
TRBD1	TRBV5-1	TRBJ1-3	.	TGCGCCAGCAGCTTGGGGGGACAGGGGACTGGAAACACCATATATTTT	CASSLGGQGTGNTIYF
TRBD2	TRBV2	TRBJ2-1	.	TGTGCCAGCACCGGGGGGGTAGAGCAGTTCTTC	CASTGGVEQFF
.	TRBV28	TRBJ2-1	.	TGTGCCAGCAGTTTACGGGAGGAGCAGTTCTTC	CASSLREEQFF
TRBD1	TRBV4-2	TRBJ2-7	.	TGTGCCAGCAGCCAAGTGGGACAGTTCCACGAGCAGTACTTC	CASSQVGQFHEQYF
TRBD1	TRBV7-7	TRBJ2-2	.	TGTGCCAGCAGCTTAATAGGGGGCAAAGGCGGGGAGCTGTTTTTT	CASSLIGGKGGELFF
TRBD2	TRBV4-1	TRBJ2-7	.	TGCGCCAGCAGCCAAGACATTTGGACTAGCGGGATTTCCTACGAGCAGTACTTC	CASSQDIWTSGISYEQYF